This T cell receptor beta chain emerged from a study of T cells after yellow fever vaccination. Regarding this clonotype: Its antigen is unidentified.

Study-wide results and caveats: Clonotypes found in both CD4 and CD8 compartments made up a small share. A weaker secondary response peaked on day 5, the primary on day 15. Most clones from primary vaccination resurfaced after the booster (around 97% CD4, around 89% CD8).

Germline CDR1 reads MGHDK; CDR2 reads SYGVNS. Trimming cost V 2 bases and J 5 bases; bases outside gene matches: 15. The CDR3 has 17 amino acids. From the 5' RACE reads, TCRdb called clonotypes with MiXCR, one entry per CDR3 protein. The data contain under 400,000 distinct CDR3 sequences, about an eighth of them singletons. The receptor's source is a man aged 18-30 years who received the YFV17D yellow fever vaccine. Sequenced here: CD4+ T cells sorted from PBMCs, sampled 15 days after the yellow fever booster vaccination. The genes are TRBV25-1 and TRBJ2-7; TRBD1 agrees at 7 bases. This CDR3 reads CASSENPTTTGTHEQYF. The CDR3 DNA sequence: TGTGCCAGCAGTGAAAACCCGACCACGACAGGGACCCACGAGCAGTACTTC.